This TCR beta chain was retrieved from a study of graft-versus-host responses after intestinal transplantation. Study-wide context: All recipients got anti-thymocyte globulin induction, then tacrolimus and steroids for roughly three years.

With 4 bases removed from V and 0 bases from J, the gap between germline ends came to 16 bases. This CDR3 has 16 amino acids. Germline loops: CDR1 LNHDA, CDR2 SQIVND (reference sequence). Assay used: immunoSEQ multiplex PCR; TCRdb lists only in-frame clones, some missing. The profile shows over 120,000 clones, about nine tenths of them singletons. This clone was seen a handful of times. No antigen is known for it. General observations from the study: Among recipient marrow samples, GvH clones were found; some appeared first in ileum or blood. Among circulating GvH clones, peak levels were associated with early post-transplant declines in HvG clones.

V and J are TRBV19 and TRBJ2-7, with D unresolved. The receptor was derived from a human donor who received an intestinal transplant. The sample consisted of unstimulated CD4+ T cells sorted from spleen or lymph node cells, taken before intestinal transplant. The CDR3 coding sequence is TGTGCCAGTAGTAGTGTAGCAGACTCAACCTCCTACGAGCAGTACTTC. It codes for CASSSVADSTSYEQYF. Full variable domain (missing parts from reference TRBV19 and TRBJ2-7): DGGITQSPKYLFRKEGQNVTLSCEQNLNHDAMYWYRQDPGQGLRLIYYSQIVNDFQKGDIAEGYSVSREKKESFPLTVTSAQKNPTAFYLCASSSVADSTSYEQYFGPGTRLTVT.